The 27 T cell receptor beta chains in this list originate from one sample, sequenced in a study of T cell responses to AZD1222 COVID-19 vaccine. Assay: immunoSEQ multiplex PCR; the TCRdb copy retains only in-frame clones and omits some. Of around 130,000 clones in the sample, about 89% were seen once. The sample here was peripheral blood, taken 28 days after the second AZD1222 dose. These receptors were obtained from an adult who received the AZD1222 COVID-19 vaccine.

In its sample, this clone was seen once. The chain joins TRBV12-3 or TRBV12-4 to TRBJ2-7; D gene uncertain. The CDR3 spans 12 residues. Between the trimmed V and J ends, which lost 5 bases and 6 bases, there was a span of 11 bases. This chain's CDR3 is CASSTSGLEQYF. CDR3 sequence (DNA): TGTGCCAGCAGTACCTCGGGTCTCGAGCAGTACTTC.

The chain recombines TRBV27 with TRBJ1-1; D is unclear. V lost 5 bases to trimming and J lost 1 base, with 14 bases between them. This CDR3 region has 15 residues. CDR1 is MNHEY and CDR2 is SMNVEV in the germline V gene (reference sequence). CDR3 in DNA: TGTGCCAGCAGTCAACCCCCCGGCGGGAACACTGAAGCTTTCTTT. It yields the protein CASSQPPGGNTEAFF.

The sample holds one count of this clone. The rearrangement joins TRBV3-1 (or the pseudogene TRBV3-2) to TRBJ2-1; D is unclear. The CDR3 totals 15 residues. The V end lost 1 base, the J end lost 3 bases, and 10 bases lay between the germline ends. Looked up from germline, CDR1 is LGHDT and CDR2 is YNNKEL (reference sequence). The CDR3 bases are TGTGCCAGCAGCCAAGGCTTGGGGAACTACAATGAGCAGTTCTTC. It encodes CASSQGLGNYNEQFF.

Here the CDR3 reads CASSSLSVNEKLFF. Written as DNA, the CDR3 is TGTGCCAGCTCCTCTCTATCGGTGAATGAAAAACTGTTTTTT. V and J are TRBV18 and TRBJ1-4; D is undetermined. This CDR3 has 14 amino acids. Trimming removed 6 bases at V and 5 bases at J, with 13 bases between. Germline assignment: CDR1 KGHSH and CDR2 LQKENI.

The chain combines TRBV30 with TRBJ1-2; D not resolved. The CDR3 has 14 amino acids. The ends were cut back, 2 bases at V and 4 bases at J, with 14 bases in the middle. Germline V lookup: CDR1 GTSNPN, CDR2 SVGIG (reference sequence). The DNA for the CDR3 is TGTGCCTGGAGTCTTTCCGGCGAGGGCTATGGCTACACCTTC. It is translated as CAWSLSGEGYGYTF.

V usage is TRBV2 and J usage is TRBJ1-1; 9 bases are a match to TRBD1. The V segment lost 7 bases and the J segment 3 bases; nucleotides outside the gene matches: 6. This CDR3 spans 14 amino acids. Germline V gene sequence: CDR1 SNHLY, CDR2 FYNNEI. The CDR3 region is CASTGQGSYTEAFF. CDR3 nucleotide sequence: TGTGCCAGCACTGGACAGGGGTCCTACACTGAAGCTTTCTTT.

This chain joins TRBV7-8 and TRBJ1-1, with D unresolved. The CDR3 length is 14 residues. V was shortened by 5 bases and J by 0 bases, with 10 bases between the two germline ends. Germline CDR1 and CDR2: SGHVS and FQNEAQ. The CDR3 sequence is CASSPRGVNTEAFF. The CDR3 coding sequence is TGTGCCAGCAGCCCCCGCGGTGTGAACACTGAAGCTTTCTTT.

The chain is built from TRBV3-1 (or the pseudogene TRBV3-2) and TRBJ2-3, with 7 bases identical to TRBD2. The CDR3 extends over 16 amino acids. V was pared by 4 bases and J by 7 bases, with 14 bases of the junction left unmatched. Germline assignment: CDR1 LGHDT and CDR2 YNNKEL (reference sequence). The CDR3 loop reads CASSRAGGSVSYTQYF. Here the CDR3 DNA reads TGTGCCAGCAGCCGAGCCGGCGGGAGCGTATCCTATACGCAGTATTTT.

This chain links TRBV3-1 (or the pseudogene TRBV3-2) with TRBJ1-6; unclear D gene. The CDR3 contains 14 residues. In germline, CDR1 is LGHDT, CDR2 YNNKEL (reference sequence). Trimming pared 3 bases from V and 4 bases from J, leaving 7 bases between. This chain's CDR3 is CASSQEGYNSPLHF. In nucleotides, the CDR3 is TGTGCCAGCAGCCAGGAGGGATATAATTCACCCCTCCACTTT.

Points on this clone: The same CDR3 also results from other DNA sequences found in this sample. The V call is TRBV30, the J call TRBJ1-3; D gene unclear. Germline CDR1 is GTSNPN and CDR2 is SVGIG (reference sequence). V was pared by 3 bases and J by 0 bases, with 0 bases between. This CDR3 is built from 11 residues. CDR3 sequence reads: CAWSSGNTIYF. The CDR3 DNA reads as TGTGCCTGGAGCTCTGGAAACACCATATATTTT.

The chain joins TRBV19 to TRBJ1-2; D is unclear. The CDR3 is made up of 12 amino acids. V was shortened by 2 bases and J by 4 bases, with 5 bases between the two germline ends. Germline V CDR1 and CDR2: LNHDA, SQIVND (reference sequence). CDR3 protein: CASSIPTYGYTF. CDR3 sequence (DNA): TGTGCCAGTAGTATACCGACCTATGGCTACACCTTC.

This chain links TRBV6-1 with TRBJ1-5; D is uncertain. Between the trimmed V and J ends, which lost 3 bases and 11 bases, there was a span of 8 bases. The length of the CDR3 is 11 residues. CDR1 MNHNS and CDR2 SASEGT come from the germline V gene. As DNA, the CDR3 is TGTGCCAGCAGTGAGGAGGAGTCCCAGCATTTT. Translated: CASSEEESQHF.

This rearrangement joins TRBV2 to TRBJ2-1; TRBD1 matches at 10 bases. The CDR3 covers 15 residues. CDR1 is SNHLY and CDR2 is FYNNEI in the germline V gene. The trim removed 6 bases at V and 6 bases at J, leaving 8 bases unmatched. The CDR3 coding sequence is TGTGCCAGCAGGCCCCGGGACAGGGGAGGCAATGAGCAGTTCTTC. Translating it yields CASRPRDRGGNEQFF.

The V and J genes are TRBV2 and TRBJ1-1, with a tentative D call TRBD1 (6 bases). The CDR3 length is 13 residues. Germline values: CDR1 SNHLY, CDR2 FYNNEI. Trimming cost V 7 bases and J 2 bases, with 11 bases left between them. In nucleotides, the CDR3 is TGTGCCAGCACCTGGGGGGGCAACACTGAAGCTTTCTTT. Its protein product is CASTWGGNTEAFF.

The rearrangement joins TRBV6-2 or TRBV6-3 to TRBJ2-2, with D unresolved. CDR1 is MNHEY, CDR2 SVGEGT, per germline. V was trimmed by 6 bases and J by 7 bases, leaving 18 bases between them. There are 15 residues in the CDR3. The CDR3 loop reads CASSPHSVPIGELFF. CDR3 in DNA: TGTGCCAGCAGCCCCCATTCCGTCCCCATCGGGGAGCTGTTTTTT.

The gene calls are TRBV19 and TRBJ2-1; the D gene could be TRBD1 or TRBD2 (6 bases each). CDR3 length: 16 residues. V shed 5 bases and J shed 0 bases, with 14 bases lying between them. Germline V gives CDR1 LNHDA, CDR2 SQIVND (reference sequence). Here the CDR3 reads CASSAGEGGSYNEQFF. The CDR3 coding sequence is TGTGCCAGTAGTGCCGGTGAGGGGGGCTCCTACAATGAGCAGTTCTTC.

This clone was recorded a few times. V usage is TRBV12-5 and J usage is TRBJ2-7; no definite D call. Germline CDR1 reads LGHNT; CDR2 reads FRNRAP. The ends were cut back, 9 bases at V and 3 bases at J, with 12 bases in the middle. The CDR3 extends over 12 amino acids. In nucleotides, the CDR3 is TGTGCTAGCCGGCAGATTGGCTACGAGCAGTACTTC. It encodes CASRQIGYEQYF.

This clone was counted only a few times. The J gene is TRBJ1-3, the V gene TRBV15, with D tentatively TRBD1 (5 bases). The V gene lost 3 bases and the J gene lost 1 base, with 10 bases spanning the gap. This CDR3 comprises 15 residues. CDR1 and CDR2 from the germline V gene are LNHNV and YYDKDF (reference sequence). The CDR3 here is CATSSGGWSGNTIYF. The CDR3 DNA reads TGTGCCACCAGCAGTGGGGGATGGTCTGGAAACACCATATATTTT.

J is TRBJ2-7 and V is TRBV4-2; 13 bases are a match to TRBD2. After removal of 3 bases from V and 6 bases from J, the junction contained 8 bases not matched to a gene. The germline V gene has CDR1 LGHNA and CDR2 YNFKEQ. This CDR3 has 16 residues. CDR3 sequence reads: CASSQTPGLAGSEQYF. The CDR3 DNA follows: TGTGCCAGCAGCCAGACACCGGGACTAGCGGGATCCGAGCAGTACTTC.

This clone was observed a single time. The genes are TRBV5-8 and TRBJ2-2; 9 bases fit TRBD2. The length of the CDR3 is 16 residues. J was trimmed by 1 base and V by 0 bases; bases with no gene match: 1. Germline V gene data show CDR1 as SGHTS and CDR2 as YDEGEE. The CDR3 loop is CASSLGLAENTGELFF. The DNA of the CDR3 is TGTGCCAGCAGCTTGGGACTAGCGGAGAACACCGGGGAGCTGTTTTTT.

The V gene is TRBV6-6, the J gene TRBJ1-2; no clear D gene. Germline V gives CDR1 MNHNY, CDR2 SVGAGI (reference sequence). V lost 2 bases and J 2 bases, leaving 12 bases between the germline ends. The CDR3 sequence is 15 residues long. The CDR3 bases are TGTGCCAGCAGTTACAGGAGAAGAGAGAACTATGGCTACACCTTC. This gives the protein CASSYRRRENYGYTF.

This rearrangement joins TRBV7-2 to TRBJ1-2, with TRBD1 matching 7 bases. CDR3 length: 14 amino acids. Germline V gives CDR1 SGHTA, CDR2 FQGNSA. The V and J ends lost 4 bases and 7 bases, in that order; junction bases with no gene match: 9. CDR3 protein: CASSSVTGAGGYTF. In DNA form, the CDR3 reads TGTGCCAGCAGCTCGGTTACAGGGGCAGGTGGCTACACCTTC.

The V and J genes are TRBV5-1 and TRBJ1-3, with no clear D. The CDR3 is made up of 17 amino acids. The V and J ends lost 0 bases and 0 bases respectively, with 13 bases between them. Germline loops: CDR1 SGHRS, CDR2 YFSETQ. The CDR3 bases are TGCGCCAGCAGCTTGGGTCGGGTGTCTCGCTCTGGAAACACCATATATTTT. This translates into CASSLGRVSRSGNTIYF.

The chain uses TRBV6-2 or TRBV6-3 and TRBJ2-7, with TRBD2 identical over 7 bases. The ends lost 2 bases at V and 0 bases at J; junction bases unmatched: 10. The germline V gene encodes CDR1 MNHEY and CDR2 SVGEGT. The length of the CDR3 is 17 residues. The DNA of the CDR3 is TGTGCCAGCAGTTACCCGGTTAGGGGACTATCCTCCTACGAGCAGTACTTC. Encoded protein: CASSYPVRGLSSYEQYF.

V is TRBV6-2 or TRBV6-3 and J is TRBJ1-2; D possibly corresponds to TRBD1 (6 bases). Germline V gives CDR1 MNHEY, CDR2 SVGEGT. Trimming pared 2 bases from V and 4 bases from J, leaving 11 bases between. This CDR3 spans 14 amino acids. This chain's CDR3 is CASSYGKGGYGYTF. The CDR3 coding sequence is TGTGCCAGCAGTTACGGGAAAGGGGGCTATGGCTACACCTTC.

The J gene is TRBJ1-1, the V gene TRBV12-3 or TRBV12-4; D not resolved. CDR3 size: 13 residues. V was trimmed by 3 bases and J by 5 bases, leaving 10 bases between them. The CDR3 here is CASSFIGRTEAFF. The CDR3, as DNA: TGTGCCAGCAGTTTTATTGGGAGGACTGAAGCTTTCTTT.

The chain combines TRBV18 with TRBJ1-4, with unresolved D. Trimming shortened V by 8 bases and J by 2 bases, and 12 bases separated the two germline ends. CDR3 size: 14 residues. Germline V gives CDR1 KGHSH, CDR2 LQKENI. The CDR3 bases are TGTGCCAGCGCCACGGCAACGACTAATGAAAAACTGTTTTTT. Translation gives CASATATTNEKLFF.